The rows below give T cell receptor beta chains drawn from one sample of a study of ipilimumab plus nivolumab after autologous stem cell transplantation. TCRdb's copy holds only in-frame clones and misses some; the assay was immunoSEQ multiplex PCR. The sample holds tens of thousands of clones, approximately 83% seen once. Here the sequenced sample was PBMCs, taken in a trial of ipilimumab plus nivolumab as post-transplant consolidation. These receptor sequences come from a male donor with diffuse large B-cell lymphoma. CDR3s include the opening cysteine and the closing phenylalanine or tryptophan. The D gene is left open where the match is weak. Clone size is not always given. Where it is, it says once, few, many or a class for expanded clones.

TGTGCCAGCAGCTTAGCGGTGGGCGCAACGGTCCACGAGCAGTACTTC	CASSLAVGATVHEQYF	TRBV7-9	TRBJ2-7	NA	NA
TGTGCCAGCAGCGCATCAACTGGGAGGGAAGCTTTCTTT	CASSASTGREAFF	TRBV6-6	TRBJ1-1	NA	NA
TGTGCCATCAGGATGGCGGGGGCAAACGAGCAGTACTTC	CAIRMAGANEQYF	TRBV10-3	TRBJ2-7	NA	NA
TGTGCCAGCAGCTCCTTACGGGGTCGGGACACTGAAGCTTTCTTT	CASSSLRGRDTEAFF	TRBV11-2	TRBJ1-1	NA	NA
TGTGCCAGCAGCCTCAAATGGGGGAGCCCCGAGGGAGATACGCAGTATTTT	CASSLKWGSPEGDTQYF	TRBV4-2	TRBJ2-3	once	NA
TGTGCCAGCAGTGCGGCGGTGCAATCCTACGAGCAGTACTTC	CASSAAVQSYEQYF	TRBV4-2	TRBJ2-7	NA	NA
TGTGCCAGCAGTGCGTCTAGAGGACGGGGGCAGTTCTTC	CASSASRGRGQFF	TRBV6-5	TRBJ2-1	once	NA
TGCGCCAGCAGCTTGAGCCAGAACAACGAGCAGTACTTC	CASSLSQNNEQYF	TRBV5-1	TRBJ2-7	NA	NA
TGTGCCAGCAGTGCAGGGGGGAACTATGGCTACACCTTC	CASSAGGNYGYTF	TRBV25-1	TRBJ1-2	NA	TRBD1
TGTGCCAGCAGCCTTGACCGGGAAATTCAGTACTTC	CASSLDREIQYF	TRBV5-4	TRBJ2-4	NA	NA
TGTGCCAGCAGAGGGACAGGGGGAGACTATGGCTACACCTTC	CASRGTGGDYGYTF	TRBV5-4	TRBJ1-2	NA	TRBD1
TGTGCCAGCAGTTATGCCCCCGGGGACACTGAAGCTTTCTTT	CASSYAPGDTEAFF	TRBV6-5	TRBJ1-1	NA	NA
TGCGCCAGCAGCCCTAACCATCAAACGGCAGATACGCAGTATTTT	CASSPNHQTADTQYF	TRBV4-1	TRBJ2-3	few	NA
TGTGCCAGCAGTGAAGGGCAATCCGAAGACGAGCAGTACTTC	CASSEGQSEDEQYF	TRBV6-1	TRBJ2-7	NA	NA
TGTGCCAGCAGCCCTCTCCTAGCGGACGGGGATACGCAGTATTTT	CASSPLLADGDTQYF	TRBV5-4	TRBJ2-3	NA	TRBD2
TGTGCCTGGACCCTCGCCGGACTGACGAGATCAACGGCACCCCTCCACTTT	CAWTLAGLTRSTAPLHF	TRBV30	TRBJ1-6	once	NA
TGCGCCAGCAGGCAGACAGGGAGTAATGAAAAACTGTTTTTT	CASRQTGSNEKLFF	TRBV4-1	TRBJ1-4	few	TRBD1
TGTGCCAGCAGCTTAAACCGTCCCTCGGGAGATACGCAGTATTTT	CASSLNRPSGDTQYF	TRBV11-2	TRBJ2-3	NA	NA
TGTGCCAGTAGTCGGGGGGGACTGGACCAAGAGACCCAGTACTTC	CASSRGGLDQETQYF	TRBV19	TRBJ2-5	NA	TRBD2
TGTGCCAGCAGTCGGACAGGGGGCCTAGGTGGCTACACCTTC	CASSRTGGLGGYTF	TRBV25-1	TRBJ1-2	NA	TRBD1
TGTGCCAGCAGCGTACAGGGTTCTGATTCACCCCTCCACTTT	CASSVQGSDSPLHF	TRBV5-4	TRBJ1-6	once	NA
TGTGCCAGCAGCTTAAGGCACGACTTCTACGAGCAGTACTTC	CASSLRHDFYEQYF	TRBV11-2	TRBJ2-7	NA	NA
TGTGCCAGCAGTTTAGCGGGGGGATTCTACAATGAGCAGTTCTTC	CASSLAGGFYNEQFF	TRBV27	TRBJ2-1	NA	TRBD2
TGTGCCAGCAGGCCGACAGGGAACAATCAGCCCCAGCATTTT	CASRPTGNNQPQHF	TRBV27	TRBJ1-5	NA	TRBD1
TGTGCCAGTAGTATTCGTAGACATGTGGATGAAGCTTTCTTT	CASSIRRHVDEAFF	TRBV19	TRBJ1-1	once	NA
TGTGCCAGCAGCCCTGTGGGGGATACGCAGTATTTT	CASSPVGDTQYF	TRBV4-2	TRBJ2-3	NA	NA
TGCAGCGTTGACAGGAGGGGAGTTACGCAGTATTTT	CSVDRRGVTQYF	TRBV29-1	TRBJ2-3	NA	NA
TGTGCCAGCAGCGCCGCTGGGGCCAACGTCCTGACTTTC	CASSAAGANVLTF	TRBV7-9	TRBJ2-6	NA	NA
TGTGCCAGTAGTGAGGGGGATTTAGGAGAAGAGACCCAGTACTTC	CASSEGDLGEETQYF	TRBV19	TRBJ2-5	NA	NA
TGCGCCAGCAGCCAGGGCTGGGGGGTGTTCTTC	CASSQGWGVFF	TRBV5-1	TRBJ2-1	NA	NA
TGTGCCAGCTCACCACAGCGGGACAGTAATGAAAAACTGTTTTTT	CASSPQRDSNEKLFF	TRBV18	TRBJ1-4	once	TRBD1
TGTGCCACCAGCAGAACGCGGGGGGGCTCCTACAATGAGCAGTTCTTC	CATSRTRGGSYNEQFF	TRBV15	TRBJ2-1	NA	TRBD2
TGTGCTAGTGGTTTGTTTTGGGATACGCAGTATTTT	CASGLFWDTQYF	TRBV12-5	TRBJ2-3	NA	NA
TGTGCCTGGAGCGTCGGGGTACGAAGTGGCTACACCTTC	CAWSVGVRSGYTF	TRBV30	TRBJ1-2	NA	NA
TGTGCCAGCAGCTTGAGTCAGTACAATGAGCAGTTCTTC	CASSLSQYNEQFF	TRBV5-4	TRBJ2-1	NA	NA
TGCGCCAGCGCCTCGGGGCTAGCGGGGGGTTCGGTAGATACGCAGTATTTT	CASASGLAGGSVDTQYF	TRBV5-1	TRBJ2-3	NA	TRBD2
TGTGCCAGCAGCAAAGCGAGGTCCGGGGAGCTGTTTTTT	CASSKARSGELFF	TRBV21-1	TRBJ2-2	NA	NA
TGTGCCAGTAGTATCTTCAGGACAGCAACTACGAGGGGAGAGACCCAGTACTTC	CASSIFRTATTRGETQYF	TRBV19	TRBJ2-5	NA	NA
TGCGCCAGCAGCCCCGTGGGGGGTGACTATGGCTACACCTTC	CASSPVGGDYGYTF	TRBV4-3	TRBJ1-2	NA	NA
TGTGCCAGCAGCTTACTGGGGGGCGGAGATCAGCCCCAGCATTTT	CASSLLGGGDQPQHF	TRBV7-6	TRBJ1-5	NA	NA
TGCGCCAGCAGCTTCGGTGGAGGAGGAGAGACCCAGTACTTC	CASSFGGGGETQYF	TRBV5-1	TRBJ2-5	NA	NA
TGTGCCAGCATCAGGCAGAGCAACACCGGGGAGCTGTTTTTT	CASIRQSNTGELFF	TRBV7-9	TRBJ2-2	NA	NA
TGTGCCAGTAGTATGGGGTTCCGGCGGGGGAGGGATGGGAATCAGCCCCAGCATTTT	CASSMGFRRGRDGNQPQHF	TRBV19	TRBJ1-5	few	NA
TGTGCCAGCAGCGCCGGGGGCAGGGTGCCCGAGCAGTACTTC	CASSAGGRVPEQYF	TRBV9	TRBJ2-7	NA	NA
TGCGCCAGCAGCTTTTCGGGAGACAGACGATACAATGAGCAGTTCTTC	CASSFSGDRRYNEQFF	TRBV5-1	TRBJ2-1	NA	NA
TGTGCCAGCAACCCACAGGGTGGTGGCTACACCTTC	CASNPQGGGYTF	TRBV6-5	TRBJ1-2	once	NA
TGTGCCAGTAGTATCTCGAGTATGAACACTGAAGCTTTCTTT	CASSISSMNTEAFF	TRBV19	TRBJ1-1	NA	NA
TGCGCCAGCAGCTTGGGTTGGGGAGGGACTGAAGCTTTCTTT	CASSLGWGGTEAFF	TRBV5-1	TRBJ1-1	NA	NA
TGTGCCAGCAGCTCAGGACAGTCTACCTTAAGTGCTGAAGCTTTCTTT	CASSSGQSTLSAEAFF	TRBV7-2	TRBJ1-1	NA	NA
TGCGCCAGCAGCCACGCCGGGACAGGGGAGGAAGCTTTCTTT	CASSHAGTGEEAFF	TRBV4-1	TRBJ1-1	NA	TRBD1
TGTGCCAGCAGCACTCGGACAGTTTCCTCACCCCTCCACTTT	CASSTRTVSSPLHF	TRBV21-1	TRBJ1-6	NA	NA
TGCGCCAGCAGTTGGACAGGGGGCATGAACACTGAAGCTTTCTTT	CASSWTGGMNTEAFF	TRBV5-1	TRBJ1-1	few	TRBD1
TGCGCCAGCAGTATCTCGCTAGCGGGGGGGGACAATGAGCAGTTCTTC	CASSISLAGGDNEQFF	TRBV10-2	TRBJ2-1	NA	TRBD2
TGCGCCAGCAGTGTCACCTCCTCAGATACGCAGTATTTT	CASSVTSSDTQYF	TRBV10-2	TRBJ2-3	NA	NA
TGTGCCAGCAGCTTGAGGACAGGTTCCACCGGGGAGCTGTTTTTT	CASSLRTGSTGELFF	TRBV5-4	TRBJ2-2	NA	TRBD1
TGTGCCAGCAGCTTAGTCCAGGGAGGGATAACTGAAGCTTTCTTT	CASSLVQGGITEAFF	TRBV7-2	TRBJ1-1	NA	NA
TGTGCCACACATCGGGCAGGGAATACTGAAGCTTTCTTT	CATHRAGNTEAFF	TRBV6-5	TRBJ1-1	NA	NA
TGTGCCATCAGTGAGGCGGGGCGGAACCAAGAGACCCAGTACTTC	CAISEAGRNQETQYF	TRBV10-3	TRBJ2-5	NA	NA